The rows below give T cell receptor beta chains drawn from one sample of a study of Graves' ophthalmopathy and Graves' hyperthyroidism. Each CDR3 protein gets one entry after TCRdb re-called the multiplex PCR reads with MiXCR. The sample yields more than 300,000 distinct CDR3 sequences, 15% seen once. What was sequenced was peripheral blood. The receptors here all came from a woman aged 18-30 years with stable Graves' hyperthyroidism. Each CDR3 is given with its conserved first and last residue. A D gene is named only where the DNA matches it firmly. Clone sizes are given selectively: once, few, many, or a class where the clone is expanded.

CDR3: CASSGPRENTEAFF
DNA: TGTGCCAGCAGTGGGCCCCGGGAGAACACTGAAGCTTTCTTT
length: 14
J: TRBJ1-1
V: TRBV6-4
size: many
D: -

CDR3: CASSSVKGRGYTF
DNA: TGTGCCAGCAGTTCCGTTAAAGGGCGCGGCTACACCTTC
length: 13
J: TRBJ1-2
V: TRBV28
size: -
D: -

CDR3: CASSLFGQTEGETQYF
DNA: TGTGCCAGCAGCTTATTCGGACAGACGGAGGGGGAGACCCAGTACTTC
length: 16
J: TRBJ2-5
V: TRBV7-3
size: few
D: -

CDR3: CASSPQTGDTQYF
DNA: TGTGCCAGCAGCCCCCAGACTGGAGATACGCAGTATTTT
length: 13
J: TRBJ2-3
V: TRBV7-3
size: -
D: -

CDR3: CSASGDSYEQYF
DNA: TGCAGTGCTAGTGGGGACTCCTACGAGCAGTACTTC
length: 12
J: TRBJ2-7
V: TRBV20-1
size: -
D: -

CDR3: CAITQGGKGNTEAFF
DNA: TGTGCCATCACCCAAGGGGGGAAGGGGAACACTGAAGCTTTCTTT
length: 15
J: TRBJ1-1
V: TRBV10-3
size: -
D: -

CDR3: CASSYNSNTEAFF
DNA: TGTGCCAGCAGTTATAACTCGAACACTGAAGCTTTCTTT
length: 13
J: TRBJ1-1
V: TRBV6-2/TRBV6-3
size: -
D: -

CDR3: CASSLVRTSSYEQYF
DNA: TGTGCCAGCAGCTTAGTCCGGACGAGCTCCTACGAGCAGTACTTC
length: 15
J: TRBJ2-7
V: TRBV7-2
size: many
D: -

CDR3: CSARDRGSTGELFF
DNA: TGCAGTGCTAGGGACAGGGGAAGCACCGGGGAGCTGTTTTTT
length: 14
J: TRBJ2-2
V: TRBV20-1
size: many
D: TRBD1

CDR3: CASSQEIEAGVNTEAFF
DNA: TGCGCCAGCAGCCAGGAGATAGAGGCAGGGGTGAACACTGAAGCTTTCTTT
length: 17
J: TRBJ1-1
V: TRBV4-1
size: many
D: -

CDR3: CASRAGQGGTEAFF
DNA: TGTGCCAGCAGGGCGGGACAGGGGGGCACTGAAGCTTTCTTT
length: 14
J: TRBJ1-1
V: TRBV12-3/TRBV12-4
size: -
D: TRBD1

CDR3: CSARLGTALGEQYF
DNA: TGCAGTGCTCGCCTAGGGACGGCCTTGGGCGAGCAGTACTTC
length: 14
J: TRBJ2-7
V: TRBV20-1
size: many
D: -

CDR3: CASSIGTEGNIIYF
DNA: TGTGCCAGCAGTATCGGGACAGAAGGAAACATCATATATTTT
length: 14
J: TRBJ1-3
V: TRBV12-3/TRBV12-4
size: -
D: TRBD1

CDR3: CASSGRQARYSYTF
DNA: TGTGCCAGCAGCGGTCGACAGGCCCGCTATAGCTACACCTTC
length: 14
J: TRBJ1-2
V: TRBV12-3/TRBV12-4
size: many
D: -

CDR3: CASSQDSRPYGYTF
DNA: TGCGCCAGCAGCCAAGATTCCCGGCCATATGGCTACACCTTC
length: 14
J: TRBJ1-2
V: TRBV4-1
size: -
D: -

CDR3: CASSPWEGMQPQHF
DNA: TGTGCCAGCTCACCCTGGGAAGGGATGCAGCCCCAGCATTTT
length: 14
J: TRBJ1-5
V: TRBV18
size: few
D: -

CDR3: CASSRKVRVNTEAFF
DNA: TGTGCCAGCTCACGTAAGGTCCGGGTGAACACTGAAGCTTTCTTT
length: 15
J: TRBJ1-1
V: TRBV18
size: -
D: -